This T cell receptor (beta chain) was identified during a study of beta chain features in type 1 diabetes. Sequenced material consisted of expressed TCRB transcripts (all of the isolated RNA was reverse transcribed). This table comes from immunoSEQ multiplex PCR, and its TCRdb copy is limited to in-frame clones, with some not included. The table shows about 250,000 clones, with around an eighth occurring only once. This clone appeared a few times. V was trimmed by 6 bases and J by 0 bases, leaving 8 bases between them. The germline CDR1 and CDR2 sequences are SNHLY and FYNNEI. The CDR3 runs to 13 residues.

V and J are TRBV2 and TRBJ2-5, with D unclear. The source is a woman aged 40 to 55 in good health. The sequencing sample was made of naive CD4+ T cells from blood. In DNA, the CDR3 is TGTGCCAGCAGCGCCGAGTACCAAGAGACCCAGTACTTC. This sequence encodes CASSAEYQETQYF.